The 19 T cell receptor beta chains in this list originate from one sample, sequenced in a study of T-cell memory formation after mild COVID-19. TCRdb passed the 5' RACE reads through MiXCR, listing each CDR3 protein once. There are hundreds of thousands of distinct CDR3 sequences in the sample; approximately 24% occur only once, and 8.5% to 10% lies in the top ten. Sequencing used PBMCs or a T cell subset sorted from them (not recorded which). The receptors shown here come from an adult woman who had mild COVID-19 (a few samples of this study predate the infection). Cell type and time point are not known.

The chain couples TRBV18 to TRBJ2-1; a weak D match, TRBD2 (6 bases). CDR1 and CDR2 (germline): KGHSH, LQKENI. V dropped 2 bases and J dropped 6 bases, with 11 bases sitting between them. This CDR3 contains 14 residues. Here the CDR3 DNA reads TGTGCCAGCTCACCAGAGCGGGCGGGCAATGAGCAGTTCTTC. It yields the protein CASSPERAGNEQFF.

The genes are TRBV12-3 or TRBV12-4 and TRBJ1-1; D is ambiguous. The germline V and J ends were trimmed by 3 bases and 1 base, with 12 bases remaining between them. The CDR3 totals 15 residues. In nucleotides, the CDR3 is TGTGCCAGCAGTTTTCGTCGTGTGGCGAACACTGAAGCTTTCTTT. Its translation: CASSFRRVANTEAFF.

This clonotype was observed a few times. The CDR3 protein is CASSTQRSAYEQYF. DNA for the CDR3: TGTGCCAGCAGCACACAGCGGAGCGCCTACGAGCAGTACTTC. The rearrangement links TRBV7-6 to TRBJ2-7; a possible D gene is TRBD2 (5 bases). The germline V and J ends were trimmed by 5 bases and 2 bases, with 13 bases remaining between them. The CDR3 runs to 14 residues. CDR1 and CDR2 (germline): SGHVS, FNYEAQ.

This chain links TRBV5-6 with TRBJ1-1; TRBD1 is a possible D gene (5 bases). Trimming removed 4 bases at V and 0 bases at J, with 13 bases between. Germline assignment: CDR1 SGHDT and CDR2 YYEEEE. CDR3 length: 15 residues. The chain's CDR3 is CASSPGRFMNTEAFF. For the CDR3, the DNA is TGTGCCAGCAGCCCAGGGAGGTTCATGAACACTGAAGCTTTCTTT.

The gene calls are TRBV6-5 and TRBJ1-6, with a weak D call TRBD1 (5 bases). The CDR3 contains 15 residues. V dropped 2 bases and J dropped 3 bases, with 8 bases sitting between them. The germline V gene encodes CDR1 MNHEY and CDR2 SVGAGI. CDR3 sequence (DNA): TGTGCCAGCAGTTACGGCGGGGGCTATAATTCACCCCTCCACTTT. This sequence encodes CASSYGGGYNSPLHF.

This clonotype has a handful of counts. CDR3 sequence (DNA): TGCGCCAGCAGCCAGGTTCCGGTGAGCAATCAGCCCCAGCATTTT. This sequence encodes CASSQVPVSNQPQHF. V is TRBV4-1 and J is TRBJ1-5; D is unresolved. CDR1 MGHRA and CDR2 YSYEKL come from the germline V gene. There are 15 residues in the CDR3. Trimming removed 3 bases from V and 1 base from J, with 10 bases in between.

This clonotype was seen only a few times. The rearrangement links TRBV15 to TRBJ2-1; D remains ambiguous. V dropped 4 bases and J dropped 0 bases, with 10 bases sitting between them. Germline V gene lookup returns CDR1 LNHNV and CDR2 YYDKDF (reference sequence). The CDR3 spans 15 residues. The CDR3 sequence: CATSTPESSYNEQFF. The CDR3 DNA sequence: TGTGCCACCAGCACGCCCGAAAGCTCCTACAATGAGCAGTTCTTC. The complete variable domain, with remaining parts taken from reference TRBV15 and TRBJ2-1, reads DAMVIQNPRYQVTQFGKPVTLSCSQTLNHNVMYWYQQKSSQAPKLLFHYYDKDFNNEADTPDNFQSRRPNTSFCFLDIRSPGLGDTAMYLCATSTPESSYNEQFFGPGTRLTVL.

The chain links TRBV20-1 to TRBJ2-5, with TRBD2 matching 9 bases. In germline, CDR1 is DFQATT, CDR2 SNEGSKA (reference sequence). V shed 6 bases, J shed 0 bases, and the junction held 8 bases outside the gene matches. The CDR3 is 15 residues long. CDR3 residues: CSAHSLAGHQETQYF. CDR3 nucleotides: TGCAGTGCACATTCGCTAGCGGGACACCAAGAGACCCAGTACTTC.

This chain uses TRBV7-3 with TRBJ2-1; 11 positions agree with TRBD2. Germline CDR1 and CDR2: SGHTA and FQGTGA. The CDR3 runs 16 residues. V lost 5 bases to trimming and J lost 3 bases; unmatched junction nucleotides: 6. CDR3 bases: TGTGCCAGCAGCCCTATAACTAGCGGGGGCTACAATGAGCAGTTCTTC. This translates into CASSPITSGGYNEQFF.

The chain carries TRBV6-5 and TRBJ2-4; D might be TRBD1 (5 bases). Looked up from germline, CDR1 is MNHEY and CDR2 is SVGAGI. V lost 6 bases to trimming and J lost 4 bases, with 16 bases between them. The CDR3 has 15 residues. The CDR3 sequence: CASRRVRARKNIQYF. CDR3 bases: TGTGCCAGCAGAAGAGTCAGGGCGAGGAAAAACATTCAGTACTTC.

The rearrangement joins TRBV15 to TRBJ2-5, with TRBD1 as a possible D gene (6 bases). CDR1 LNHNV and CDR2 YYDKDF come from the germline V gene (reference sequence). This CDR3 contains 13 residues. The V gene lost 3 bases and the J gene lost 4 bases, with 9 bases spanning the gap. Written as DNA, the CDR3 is TGTGCCACCAGCAGTAGACAGGCAGAGACCCAGTACTTC. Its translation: CATSSRQAETQYF.

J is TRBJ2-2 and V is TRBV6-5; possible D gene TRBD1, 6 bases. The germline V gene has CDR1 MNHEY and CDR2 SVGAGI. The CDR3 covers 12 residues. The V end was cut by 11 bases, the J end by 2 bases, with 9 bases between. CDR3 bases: TGTGCCGCACAGGGCAACACCGGGGAGCTGTTTTTT. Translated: CAAQGNTGELFF.

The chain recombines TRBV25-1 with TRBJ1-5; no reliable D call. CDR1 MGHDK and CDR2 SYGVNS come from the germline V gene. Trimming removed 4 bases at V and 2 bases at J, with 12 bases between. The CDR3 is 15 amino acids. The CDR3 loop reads CASSGAEKGNQPQHF. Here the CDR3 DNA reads TGTGCCAGCAGTGGGGCAGAAAAGGGCAATCAGCCCCAGCATTTT.

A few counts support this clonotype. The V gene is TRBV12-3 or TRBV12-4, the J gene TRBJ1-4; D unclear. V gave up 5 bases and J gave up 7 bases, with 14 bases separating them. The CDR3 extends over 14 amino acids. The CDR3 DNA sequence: TGTGCCAGCAGTCCGAATGGGTTGATTGAAAAACTGTTTTTT. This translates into CASSPNGLIEKLFF.

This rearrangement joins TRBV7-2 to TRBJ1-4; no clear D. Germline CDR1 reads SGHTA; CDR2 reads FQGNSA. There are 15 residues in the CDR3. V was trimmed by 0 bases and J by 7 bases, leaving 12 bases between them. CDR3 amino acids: CASSLAPGGGEKLFF. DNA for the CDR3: TGTGCCAGCAGCTTAGCGCCGGGCGGAGGTGAAAAACTGTTTTTT.

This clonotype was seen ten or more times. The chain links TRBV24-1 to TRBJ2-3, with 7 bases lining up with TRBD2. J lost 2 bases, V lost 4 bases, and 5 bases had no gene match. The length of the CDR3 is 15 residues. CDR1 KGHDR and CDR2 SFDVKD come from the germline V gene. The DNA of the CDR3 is TGTGCCACCAGTGACACACGGGACTACACAGATACGCAGTATTTT. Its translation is CATSDTRDYTDTQYF.

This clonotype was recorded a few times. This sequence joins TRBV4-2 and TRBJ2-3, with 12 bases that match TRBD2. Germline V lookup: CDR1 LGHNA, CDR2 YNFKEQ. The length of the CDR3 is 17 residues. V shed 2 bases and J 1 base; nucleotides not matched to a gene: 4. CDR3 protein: CASSQLAGGLGTDTQYF. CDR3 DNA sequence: TGTGCCAGCAGCCAACTAGCGGGGGGGCTGGGCACAGATACGCAGTATTTT.

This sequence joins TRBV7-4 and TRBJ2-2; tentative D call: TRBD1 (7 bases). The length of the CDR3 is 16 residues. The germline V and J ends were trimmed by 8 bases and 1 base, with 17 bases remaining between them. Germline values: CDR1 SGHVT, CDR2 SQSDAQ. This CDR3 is CASPNGGTENTGELFF. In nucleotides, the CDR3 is TGTGCCAGCCCGAACGGAGGGACAGAGAACACCGGGGAGCTGTTTTTT.

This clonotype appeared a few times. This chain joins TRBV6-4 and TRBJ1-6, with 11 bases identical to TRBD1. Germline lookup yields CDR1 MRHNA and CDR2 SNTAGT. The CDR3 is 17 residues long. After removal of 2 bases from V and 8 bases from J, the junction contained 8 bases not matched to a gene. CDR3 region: CASSDKGTGGVYSPLHF. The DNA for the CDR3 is TGTGCCAGCAGTGACAAAGGGACAGGGGGAGTTTATTCACCCCTCCACTTT.